The T cell receptor (beta chain) under discussion was sequenced for a study of cytomegalovirus exposure and HLA in healthy donors. Study-wide context: The study placed about 81% of its 350 to 450 genotyped donors in the Caucasian-associated ancestry cluster.

CDR1 SGHRS and CDR2 YFSETQ come from the germline V gene. The CDR3 contains 13 residues. The V gene lost 4 bases and the J gene lost 5 bases, with 12 bases spanning the gap. Worth noting for this clone: The antigen remains unidentified.

The PCR made use of 60 Vbeta and 13 Jbeta primers. The assay was immunoSEQ multiplex PCR, and TCRdb's table has in-frame clones only and misses some. The table includes under 250,000 clones, roughly 85% detected once. Study-wide results and limits: TCR association rates varied by HLA locus in a later analysis, with DRB1 highest and HLA-C lowest.

This clonotype originated in a woman between 45 and 65 years old in good health and CMV-seronegative. This rearrangement joins TRBV5-1 to TRBJ2-5; tentatively, D is TRBD1 (6 bases). Sequenced input: PBMCs. The CDR3 DNA sequence: TGCGCCAGCAGCGAACAGGGAATGGAGACCCAGTACTTC. Residues: CASSEQGMETQYF.